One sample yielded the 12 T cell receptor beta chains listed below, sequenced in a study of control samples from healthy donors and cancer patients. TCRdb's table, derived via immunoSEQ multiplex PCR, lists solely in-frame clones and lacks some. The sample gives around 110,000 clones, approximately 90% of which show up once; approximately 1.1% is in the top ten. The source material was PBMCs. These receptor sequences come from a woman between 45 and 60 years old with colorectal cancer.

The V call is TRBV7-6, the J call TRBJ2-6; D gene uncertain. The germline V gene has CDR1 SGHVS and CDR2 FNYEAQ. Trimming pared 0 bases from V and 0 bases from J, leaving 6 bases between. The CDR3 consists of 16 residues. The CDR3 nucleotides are TGTGCCAGCAGCTTAGCAGGACCCTCTGGGGCCAACGTCCTGACTTTC. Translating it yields CASSLAGPSGANVLTF.

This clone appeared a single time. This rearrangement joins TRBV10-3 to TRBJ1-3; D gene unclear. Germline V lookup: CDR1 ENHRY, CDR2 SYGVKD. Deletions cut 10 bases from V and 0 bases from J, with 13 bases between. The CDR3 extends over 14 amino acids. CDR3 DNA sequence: TGTGCCACTCGGACTTCCTACTCTGGAAACACCATATATTTT. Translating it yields CATRTSYSGNTIYF.

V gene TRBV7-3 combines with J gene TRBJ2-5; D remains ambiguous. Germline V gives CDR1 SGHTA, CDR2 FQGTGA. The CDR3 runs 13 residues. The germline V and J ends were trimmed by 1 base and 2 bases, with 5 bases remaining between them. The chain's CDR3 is CASSLMGQETQYF. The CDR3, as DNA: TGTGCCAGCAGCTTAATGGGACAAGAGACCCAGTACTTC.

CDR3 protein: CASSYSEGGETQYF. The CDR3 DNA reads as TGTGCCAGCAGTTACTCGGAGGGTGGGGAGACCCAGTACTTC. The gene calls are TRBV6-5 and TRBJ2-5, with D tentatively TRBD2 (6 bases). This CDR3 spans 14 amino acids. The V end lost 0 bases, the J end lost 5 bases, and 10 bases lay between the germline ends. Germline values: CDR1 MNHEY, CDR2 SVGAGI.

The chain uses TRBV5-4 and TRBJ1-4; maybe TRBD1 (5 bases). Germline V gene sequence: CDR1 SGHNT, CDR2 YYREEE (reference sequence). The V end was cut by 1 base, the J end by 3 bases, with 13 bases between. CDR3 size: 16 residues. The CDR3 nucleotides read TGTGCCAGCAGCTTGCAACAGGTTGGCGCTAATGAAAAACTGTTTTTT. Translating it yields CASSLQQVGANEKLFF.

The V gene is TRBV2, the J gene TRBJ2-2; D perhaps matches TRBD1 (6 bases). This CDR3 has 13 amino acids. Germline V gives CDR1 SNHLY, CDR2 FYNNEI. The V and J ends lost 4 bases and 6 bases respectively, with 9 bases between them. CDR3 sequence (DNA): TGTGCCAGCAGTGGGACAGTCCCCGGGGAGCTGTTTTTT. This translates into CASSGTVPGELFF.

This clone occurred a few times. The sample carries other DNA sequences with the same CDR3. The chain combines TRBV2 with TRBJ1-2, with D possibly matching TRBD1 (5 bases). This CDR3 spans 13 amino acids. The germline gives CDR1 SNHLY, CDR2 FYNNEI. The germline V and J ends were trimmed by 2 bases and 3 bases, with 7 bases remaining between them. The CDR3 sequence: CASSESRDYGYTF. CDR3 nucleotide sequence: TGTGCCAGCAGTGAAAGCAGGGACTATGGCTACACCTTC.

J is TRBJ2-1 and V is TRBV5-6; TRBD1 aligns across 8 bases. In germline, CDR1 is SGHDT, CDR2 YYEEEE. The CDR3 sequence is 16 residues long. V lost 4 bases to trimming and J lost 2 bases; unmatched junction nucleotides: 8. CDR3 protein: CASSTNRGWTYNEQFF. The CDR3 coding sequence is TGTGCCAGCAGCACGAACAGGGGGTGGACCTACAATGAGCAGTTCTTC.

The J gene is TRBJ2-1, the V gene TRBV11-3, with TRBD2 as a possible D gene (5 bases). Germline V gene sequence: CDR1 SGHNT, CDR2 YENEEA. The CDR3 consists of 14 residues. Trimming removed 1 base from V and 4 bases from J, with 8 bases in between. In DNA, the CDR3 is TGTGCCAGCAGCTTAGGGCGGGCTTACAATGAGCAGTTCTTC. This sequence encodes CASSLGRAYNEQFF.

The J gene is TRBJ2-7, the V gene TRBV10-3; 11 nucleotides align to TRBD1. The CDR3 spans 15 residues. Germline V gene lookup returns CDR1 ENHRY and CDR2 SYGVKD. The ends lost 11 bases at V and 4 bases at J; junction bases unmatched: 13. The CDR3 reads CALRIPGTGGYEQYF. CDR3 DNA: TGTGCCCTTAGAATCCCCGGGACAGGGGGATACGAGCAGTACTTC.

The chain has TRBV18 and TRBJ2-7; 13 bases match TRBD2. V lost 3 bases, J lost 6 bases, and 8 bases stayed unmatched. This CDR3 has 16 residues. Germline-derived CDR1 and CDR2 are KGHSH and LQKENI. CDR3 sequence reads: CASSPQGGTSGTEQYF. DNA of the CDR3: TGTGCCAGCTCACCCCAAGGGGGGACTAGCGGGACCGAGCAGTACTTC.

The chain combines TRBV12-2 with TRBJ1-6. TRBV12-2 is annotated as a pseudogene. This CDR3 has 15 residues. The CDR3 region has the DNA TGTGCAAGTCGCTTAGCTAGCAGCCCCAATTCACCCCTCCACTTT. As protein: CASRLASSPNSPLHF.